This TCR beta chain was recorded in a study of blood T cell repertoires in COVID-19. Overall study context: Spain, Italy and the United States supplied samples that represented acute and convalescent COVID-19. From T cells, B-cell-depleted T cells, or PBMCs came the material, which was cDNA or gDNA.

The CDR3 has 13 residues. Germline CDR1 reads MNHEY; CDR2 reads SMNVEV (reference sequence). Trimming removed 11 bases from V and 6 bases from J; junction bases left unmatched: 9. The study recruited people aged roughly 18 to 100 years across approximately 25 US areas. Only in-frame clones appear in the TCRdb table, and some are missing; sequencing was by immunoSEQ multiplex PCR. Seen here are more than 250,000 clones, around 85% observed once, and the top ten hold 6% to 6.5%. Specimen: PBMCs or T cells enriched from blood (not recorded which). This clonotype originated in a woman aged 40 to 50 who had recovered from COVID-19. V usage is TRBV27 and J usage is TRBJ2-1; TRBD1 matches at 8 bases. CDR3 in DNA: TGTGCCCCCGTCGACAGGGGTTTCAATGAGCAGTTCTTC. Residues: CAPVDRGFNEQFF.